The 23 T cell receptor beta chains below all came from one sample that was sequenced in a study of blood T cell repertoires in COVID-19 (dated by TCRdb to the early 2020s). Library construction relied on the immunoSEQ multiplex PCR assay. This is the immuneACCESS table as TCRdb keeps it, with only in-frame sequences that have V and J called. A part of the clones is gone; compared with another copy, unresolved V genes explain less than half, and the rest is unexplained. In all, the sample holds roughly 200,000 clones, and 89% of those were seen once. The ten top clones hold approximately 6.7% of the sample. Sample: peripheral blood. These receptors were taken from a middle-aged man with acute or convalescent COVID-19.

V is TRBV7-2 and J is TRBJ2-1; 9 bases map to TRBD2. CDR1 SGHTA and CDR2 FQGNSA come from the germline V gene. The CDR3 runs to 18 residues. The V gene end was trimmed by 1 base and the J gene end by 7 bases; junction bases not matched to a gene: 14. For the CDR3, the DNA is TGTGCCAGCAGCTTAGTCGGCTTTTGGACTAGCGATGGGAATGAGCAGTTCTTC. It codes for CASSLVGFWTSDGNEQFF.

This chain joins TRBV6-5 and TRBJ2-7, with 8 bases fitting TRBD1. There are 14 residues in the CDR3. V was clipped by 8 bases and J by 4 bases; unmatched bases: 10. CDR1 and CDR2 (germline): MNHEY, SVGAGI. The CDR3, as DNA: TGTGCCAGCCGAAGGGACACAGGGGGGTACGAGCAGTACTTC. Amino acid sequence: CASRRDTGGYEQYF.

The J gene is TRBJ2-1, the V gene TRBV18; 13 nucleotides agree with TRBD2. The V segment lost 3 bases and the J segment 4 bases; nucleotides outside the gene matches: 0. In germline, CDR1 is KGHSH, CDR2 LQKENI. The CDR3 is made up of 15 amino acids. In DNA, the CDR3 is TGTGCCAGCTCACCGACTAGCGGGGGGTACAATGAGCAGTTCTTC. Its protein is CASSPTSGGYNEQFF.

In DNA, the CDR3 is TGTGCCAGCAGTACCCGGGACAGGGATCGAACAGATACGCAGTATTTT. It translates to CASSTRDRDRTDTQYF. V is TRBV27 and J is TRBJ2-3, with 9 bases identical to TRBD1. Germline-derived CDR1 and CDR2 are MNHEY and SMNVEV (reference sequence). The ends lost 5 bases at V and 3 bases at J; junction bases unmatched: 9. The CDR3 covers 16 residues.

The chain joins TRBV12-3 or TRBV12-4 to TRBJ1-1; D remains unclear. CDR3 size: 13 residues. Trimming pared 3 bases from V and 1 base from J, leaving 6 bases between. CDR3 in amino acids: CASSLWQNTEAFF. The CDR3 DNA follows: TGTGCCAGCAGTTTGTGGCAGAACACTGAAGCTTTCTTT.

V gene TRBV30 combines with J gene TRBJ2-1; 10 positions match TRBD2. Germline values: CDR1 GTSNPN, CDR2 SVGIG (reference sequence). The CDR3 consists of 19 residues. V lost 0 bases to trimming and J lost 2 bases; unmatched junction nucleotides: 13. CDR3 in DNA: TGTGCCTGGAGTGTTCTAGCGGGGGTAATGGCAACCACCTACAATGAGCAGTTCTTC. Its protein is CAWSVLAGVMATTYNEQFF. The full variable domain, completed using reference TRBV30 and TRBJ2-1, is SQTIHQWPATLVQPVGSPLSLECTVEGTSNPNLYWYRQAAGRGLQLLFYSVGIGQISSEVPQNLSASRPQDRQFILSSKKLLLSDSGFYLCAWSVLAGVMATTYNEQFFGPGTRLTVL.

The gene calls are TRBV6-5 and TRBJ1-2; D is ambiguous. The CDR3 covers 14 residues. V shed 3 bases and J shed 4 bases, with 12 bases lying between them. The germline V gene encodes CDR1 MNHEY and CDR2 SVGAGI. DNA of the CDR3: TGTGCCAGCAGTTATGGGCAGGCCCGCTATGGCTACACCTTC. Translating it yields CASSYGQARYGYTF.

The CDR3 region has the DNA TGTGCCAGCAGCTTTGGCCCCGGGACAGGGTCTGGAAACACCATATATTTT. Translated: CASSFGPGTGSGNTIYF. The chain recombines TRBV7-6 with TRBJ1-3, with 9 bases that match TRBD1. The CDR3 contains 17 residues. J lost 1 base, V lost 3 bases, and 7 bases had no gene match. Germline loops: CDR1 SGHVS, CDR2 FNYEAQ.

The CDR3 is CASSPDRTGKDTQYF. In nucleotides, the CDR3 is TGTGCCAGCAGCCCCGATCGGACAGGGAAAGATACGCAGTATTTT. This chain joins TRBV9 and TRBJ2-3; 8 bases fit TRBD1. CDR3 length equals 15 residues. V shed 4 bases and J 5 bases; nucleotides not matched to a gene: 9. Germline V gene sequence: CDR1 SGDLS, CDR2 YYNGEE.

The rearrangement uses TRBV11-2 and TRBJ2-2, with 8 bases identical to TRBD2. The V gene's germline CDR1 is SGHAT and CDR2 FQNNGV. The CDR3 has 15 amino acids. Trimming removed 2 bases from V and 3 bases from J; junction bases left unmatched: 2. The CDR3 nucleotides read TGTGCCAGCAGCTTATATAGCGGGGACACCGGGGAGCTGTTTTTT. Residues: CASSLYSGDTGELFF.

The chain is built from TRBV9 and TRBJ1-1; D call uncertain. This CDR3 comprises 15 residues. Germline-derived CDR1 and CDR2 are SGDLS and YYNGEE. V lost 0 bases to trimming and J lost 0 bases, with 9 bases between them. The CDR3 protein is CASSVGPGLNTEAFF. The CDR3 nucleotides are TGTGCCAGCAGCGTAGGCCCGGGATTGAACACTGAAGCTTTCTTT.

The V and J genes are TRBV5-4 and TRBJ2-3; the D is unclear. The germline CDR1 and CDR2 sequences are SGHNT and YYREEE (reference sequence). V lost 3 bases to trimming and J lost 6 bases, with 8 bases between them. The CDR3 runs 12 residues. This chain's CDR3 is CASSSQFDTQYF. CDR3 nucleotide sequence: TGTGCCAGCAGCTCCCAATTCGATACGCAGTATTTT.

This chain connects TRBV7-9 to TRBJ2-7; D is ambiguous. CDR3 size: 13 residues. Germline V gives CDR1 SEHNR, CDR2 FQNEAQ (reference sequence). V was shortened by 7 bases and J by 7 bases, with 17 bases between the two germline ends. The DNA of the CDR3 is TGTGCCAGCAACCCCCAGGCCAGTGGGGAGCAGTACTTC. Its protein product is CASNPQASGEQYF.

The CDR3 region is CASSGGRSSYNSPLHF. The CDR3 coding sequence is TGTGCCAGCAGCGGAGGTCGGAGCTCCTATAATTCACCCCTCCACTTT. The chain joins TRBV9 to TRBJ1-6; D remains ambiguous. The CDR3 totals 16 residues. Trimming removed 3 bases from V and 0 bases from J, with 10 bases in between. CDR1 is SGDLS, CDR2 YYNGEE, per germline.

This chain connects TRBV6-1 to TRBJ2-3, with D perhaps matching TRBD1 (5 bases). The CDR3 runs to 15 residues. V was cut by 3 bases and J by 0 bases, with 10 bases left in between. Germline V gives CDR1 MNHNS, CDR2 SASEGT. The CDR3 DNA reads TGTGCCAGCAGTGAGTCAGGGAAGAGCACAGATACGCAGTATTTT. Translated: CASSESGKSTDTQYF.

The V gene is TRBV6-2 or TRBV6-3, the J gene TRBJ2-3; 8 nucleotides align to TRBD1. J lost 2 bases, V lost 7 bases, and 5 bases had no gene match. CDR1 and CDR2 (germline): MNHEY, SVGEGT. The CDR3 contains 14 residues. The CDR3 sequence is CASTPQGDTDTQYF. CDR3 DNA sequence: TGTGCCAGCACCCCACAGGGGGACACAGATACGCAGTATTTT.

V is TRBV19 and J is TRBJ1-1; D remains unclear. CDR1 LNHDA and CDR2 SQIVND come from the germline V gene (reference sequence). V was clipped by 5 bases and J by 0 bases, with 19 bases between them. The CDR3 sequence is 17 residues long. The CDR3 nucleotides read TGTGCCAGTAGTCCCGGGTCTCGGCGGTCCCTGAACACTGAAGCTTTCTTT. Its protein is CASSPGSRRSLNTEAFF.

This sequence joins TRBV4-1 and TRBJ2-5, with 10 bases matching TRBD2. Germline values: CDR1 MGHRA, CDR2 YSYEKL. This CDR3 comprises 15 residues. J lost 2 bases, V lost 11 bases, and 11 bases had no gene match. CDR3 DNA: TGCGCCTTGGAACTAGCGGGGAGGAGTCAAGAGACCCAGTACTTC. Its translation is CALELAGRSQETQYF.

The rearrangement links TRBV12-5 to TRBJ2-2, with D tentatively TRBD2 (6 bases). V lost 7 bases and J 2 bases, leaving 20 bases between the germline ends. The CDR3 totals 17 residues. Germline V gene sequence: CDR1 LGHNT, CDR2 FRNRAP. CDR3 loop: CASVPLGLPFNTGELFF. CDR3 in DNA: TGTGCTAGTGTTCCCTTAGGACTACCCTTTAACACCGGGGAGCTGTTTTTT. Combining the CDR3 with reference TRBV12-5 and TRBJ2-2 gives the whole variable domain DARVTQTPRHKVTEMGQEVTMRCQPILGHNTVFWYRQTMMQGLELLAYFRNRAPLDDSGMPKDRFSAEMPDATLATLKIQPSEPRDSAVYFCASVPLGLPFNTGELFFGEGSRLTVL.

The chain has TRBV5-1 and TRBJ2-7; TRBD1 is a possible D gene (6 bases). Deletions cut 4 bases from V and 1 base from J, with 12 bases between. The CDR3 has 14 amino acids. Germline loops: CDR1 SGHRS, CDR2 YFSETQ. The CDR3 is CASSPQQGSYEQYF. The DNA for the CDR3 is TGCGCCAGCAGCCCCCAACAGGGTTCCTACGAGCAGTACTTC.

This chain connects TRBV4-1 to TRBJ2-7; 7 bases match TRBD2. Trimming took 0 bases from V and 5 from J; bases not matched to a gene: 4. The CDR3 consists of 14 residues. The germline gives CDR1 MGHRA, CDR2 YSYEKL. The CDR3 region has the DNA TGCGCCAGCAGCCAAGAATTGGGACTAAACGAGCAGTACTTC. It codes for CASSQELGLNEQYF.

V is TRBV19 and J is TRBJ2-2; D is ambiguous. The CDR3 has 15 amino acids. Trimming left V 2 bases short and J 3 bases short, with 10 bases between. CDR1 is LNHDA and CDR2 is SQIVND in the germline V gene (reference sequence). CDR3 nucleotides: TGTGCCAGTAGTATAATGGGCCTCTACACCGGGGAGCTGTTTTTT. Translation: CASSIMGLYTGELFF.

The chain couples TRBV28 to TRBJ2-3; TRBD1 might be the D (6 bases). V lost 3 bases and J lost 6, with 16 bases in between. The CDR3 sequence is 15 residues long. Germline-derived CDR1 and CDR2 are MDHEN and SYDVKM. CDR3 amino acids: CASSLQGIRRDTQYF. The CDR3, as DNA: TGTGCCAGCAGTTTGCAGGGGATTCGTCGCGATACGCAGTATTTT.